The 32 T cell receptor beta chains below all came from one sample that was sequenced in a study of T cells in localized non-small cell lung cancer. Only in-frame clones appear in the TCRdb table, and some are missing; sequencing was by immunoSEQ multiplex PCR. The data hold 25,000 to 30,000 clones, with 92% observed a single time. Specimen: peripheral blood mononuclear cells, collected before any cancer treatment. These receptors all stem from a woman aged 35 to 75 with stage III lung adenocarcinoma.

CDR3 loop: CASMRGTSGMNEQFF. For the CDR3, the DNA is TGTGCCAGCATGAGGGGGACTAGCGGGATGAATGAGCAGTTCTTC. The chain couples TRBV6-1 to TRBJ2-1, with 13 bases identical to TRBD2. CDR1 MNHNS and CDR2 SASEGT come from the germline V gene. CDR3 length: 15 residues. The V segment lost 7 bases and the J segment 7 bases; nucleotides outside the gene matches: 7.

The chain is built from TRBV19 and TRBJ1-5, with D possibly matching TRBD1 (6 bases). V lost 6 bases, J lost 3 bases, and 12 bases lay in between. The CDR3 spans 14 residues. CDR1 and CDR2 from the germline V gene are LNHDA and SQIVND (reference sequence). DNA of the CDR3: TGTGCCAGTAGCCTTGACAGGTACAATCAGCCCCAGCATTTT. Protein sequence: CASSLDRYNQPQHF.

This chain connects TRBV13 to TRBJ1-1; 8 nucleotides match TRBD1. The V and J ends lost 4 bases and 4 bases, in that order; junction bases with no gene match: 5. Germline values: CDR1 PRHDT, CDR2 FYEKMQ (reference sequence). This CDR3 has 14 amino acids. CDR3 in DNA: TGTGCCAGCAGCTGGACAGGGATGCGCACTGAAGCTTTCTTT. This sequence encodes CASSWTGMRTEAFF.

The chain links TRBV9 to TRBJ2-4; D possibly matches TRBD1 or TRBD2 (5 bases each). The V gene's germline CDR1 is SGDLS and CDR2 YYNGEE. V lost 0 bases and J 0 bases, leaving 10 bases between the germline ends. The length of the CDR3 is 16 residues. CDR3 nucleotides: TGTGCCAGCAGCGTAGATGTGGGGGAAGCCAAAAACATTCAGTACTTC. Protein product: CASSVDVGEAKNIQYF. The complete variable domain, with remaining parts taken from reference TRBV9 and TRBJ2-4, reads DSGVTQTPKHLITATGQRVTLRCSPRSGDLSVYWYQQSLDQGLQFLIQYYNGEERAKGNILERFSAQQFPDLHSELNLSSLELGDSALYFCASSVDVGEAKNIQYFGAGTRLSVL.

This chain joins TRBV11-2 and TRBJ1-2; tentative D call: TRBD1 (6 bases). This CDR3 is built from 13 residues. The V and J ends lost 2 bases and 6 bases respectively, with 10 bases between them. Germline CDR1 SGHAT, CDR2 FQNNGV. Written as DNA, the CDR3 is TGTGCCAGCAGCTTAAGCCAGGGGAATGGCTACACCTTC. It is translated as CASSLSQGNGYTF.

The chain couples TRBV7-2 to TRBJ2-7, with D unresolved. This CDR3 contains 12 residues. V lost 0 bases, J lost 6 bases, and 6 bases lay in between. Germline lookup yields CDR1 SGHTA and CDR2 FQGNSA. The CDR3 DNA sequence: TGTGCCAGCAGCTTAGCGTCCAGCGAGCAGTACTTC. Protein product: CASSLASSEQYF.

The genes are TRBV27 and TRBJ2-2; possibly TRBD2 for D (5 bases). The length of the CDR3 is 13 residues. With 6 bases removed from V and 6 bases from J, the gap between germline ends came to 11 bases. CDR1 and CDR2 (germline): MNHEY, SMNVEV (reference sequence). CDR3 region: CASSSTRAGELFF. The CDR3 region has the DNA TGTGCCAGCAGCTCTACTAGGGCCGGGGAGCTGTTTTTT.

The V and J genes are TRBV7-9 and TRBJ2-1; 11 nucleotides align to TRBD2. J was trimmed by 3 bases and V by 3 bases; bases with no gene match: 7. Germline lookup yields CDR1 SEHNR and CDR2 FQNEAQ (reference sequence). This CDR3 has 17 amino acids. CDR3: CASSFIRTSGSYNEQFF. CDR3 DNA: TGTGCCAGCAGCTTTATCCGTACTAGCGGGAGCTACAATGAGCAGTTCTTC.

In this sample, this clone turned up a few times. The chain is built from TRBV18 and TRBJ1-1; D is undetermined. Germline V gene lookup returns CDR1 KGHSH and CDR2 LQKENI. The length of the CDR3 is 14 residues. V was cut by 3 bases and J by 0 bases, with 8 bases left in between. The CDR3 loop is CASSPASMNTEAFF. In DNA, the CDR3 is TGTGCCAGCTCACCTGCCAGTATGAACACTGAAGCTTTCTTT.

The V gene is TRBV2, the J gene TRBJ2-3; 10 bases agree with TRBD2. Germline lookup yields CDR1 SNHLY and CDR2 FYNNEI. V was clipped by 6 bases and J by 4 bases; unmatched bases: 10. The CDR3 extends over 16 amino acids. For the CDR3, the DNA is TGTGCCAGCAGCGTGCAGGGACTAGCGAACTCAGATACGCAGTATTTT. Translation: CASSVQGLANSDTQYF.

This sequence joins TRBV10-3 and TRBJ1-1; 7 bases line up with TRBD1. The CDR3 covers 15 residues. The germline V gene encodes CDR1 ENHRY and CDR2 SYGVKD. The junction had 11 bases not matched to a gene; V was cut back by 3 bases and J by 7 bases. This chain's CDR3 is CAISDSKTGLGEAFF. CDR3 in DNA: TGTGCCATCAGTGACTCGAAGACAGGGCTTGGTGAAGCTTTCTTT.

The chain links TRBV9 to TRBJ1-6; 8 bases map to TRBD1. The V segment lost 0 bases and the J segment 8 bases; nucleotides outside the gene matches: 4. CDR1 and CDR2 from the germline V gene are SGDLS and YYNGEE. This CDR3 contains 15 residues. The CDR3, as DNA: TGTGCCAGCAGCGTAGAGGGGACAGGTCATTCACCCCTCCACTTT. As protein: CASSVEGTGHSPLHF.

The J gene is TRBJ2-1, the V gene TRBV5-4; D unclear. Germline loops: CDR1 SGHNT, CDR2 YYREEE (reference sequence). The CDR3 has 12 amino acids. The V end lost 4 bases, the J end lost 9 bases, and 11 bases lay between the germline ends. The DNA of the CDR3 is TGTGCCAGCAGCCTTGGTGCCGCTGAGCAGTTCTTC. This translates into CASSLGAAEQFF.

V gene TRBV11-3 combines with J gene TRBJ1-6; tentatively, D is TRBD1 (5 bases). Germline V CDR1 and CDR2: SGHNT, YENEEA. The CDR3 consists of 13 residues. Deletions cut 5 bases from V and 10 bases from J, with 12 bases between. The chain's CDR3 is CASSLTGGSPLHF. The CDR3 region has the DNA TGTGCCAGCAGCCTTACGGGGGGATCACCCCTCCACTTT. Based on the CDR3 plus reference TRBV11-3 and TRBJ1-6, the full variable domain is EAGVVQSPRYKIIEKKQPVAFWCNPISGHNTLYWYLQNLGQGPELLIRYENEEAVDDSQLPKDRFSAERLKGVDSTLKIQPAELGDSAVYLCASSLTGGSPLHFGNGTRLTVT.

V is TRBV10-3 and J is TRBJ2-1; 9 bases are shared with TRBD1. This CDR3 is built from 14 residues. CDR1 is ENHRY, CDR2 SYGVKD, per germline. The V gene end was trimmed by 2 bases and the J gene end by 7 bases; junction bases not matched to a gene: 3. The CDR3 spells CAISERDRANEQFF. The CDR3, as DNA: TGTGCCATCAGTGAGAGGGACAGGGCGAATGAGCAGTTCTTC.

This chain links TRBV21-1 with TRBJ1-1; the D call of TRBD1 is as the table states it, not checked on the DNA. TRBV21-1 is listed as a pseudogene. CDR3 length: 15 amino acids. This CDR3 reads CASSPRQGENTEAFF. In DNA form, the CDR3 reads TGTGCCAGCAGCCCGAGACAGGGGGAGAACACTGAAGCTTTCTTT.

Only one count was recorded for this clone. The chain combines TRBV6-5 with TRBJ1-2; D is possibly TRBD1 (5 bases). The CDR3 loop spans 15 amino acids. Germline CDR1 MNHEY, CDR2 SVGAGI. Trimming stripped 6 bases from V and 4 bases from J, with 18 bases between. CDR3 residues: CASSPRAGGGYGYTF. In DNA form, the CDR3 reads TGTGCCAGCAGCCCGCGGGCGGGTGGGGGCTATGGCTACACCTTC.

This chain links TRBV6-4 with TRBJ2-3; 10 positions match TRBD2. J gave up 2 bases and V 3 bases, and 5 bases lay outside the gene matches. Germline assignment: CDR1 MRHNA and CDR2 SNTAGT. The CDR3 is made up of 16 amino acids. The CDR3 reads CASSESSGGATDTQYF. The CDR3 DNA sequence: TGTGCCAGCAGTGAATCGAGCGGGGGGGCCACAGATACGCAGTATTTT.

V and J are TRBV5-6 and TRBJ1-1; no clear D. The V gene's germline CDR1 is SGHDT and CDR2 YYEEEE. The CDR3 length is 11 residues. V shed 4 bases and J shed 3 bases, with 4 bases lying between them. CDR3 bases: TGTGCCAGCAGCGTGGACACTGAAGCTTTCTTT. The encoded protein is CASSVDTEAFF. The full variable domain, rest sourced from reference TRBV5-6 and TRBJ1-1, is DAGVTQSPTHLIKTRGQQVTLRCSPKSGHDTVSWYQQALGQGPQFIFQYYEEEERQRGNFPDRFSGHQFPNYSSELNVNALLLGDSALYLCASSVDTEAFFGQGTRLTVV.

Written as DNA, the CDR3 is TGTGCCAGCAGTTCTGCCACCGGGGAGCTGTTTTTT. It translates to CASSSATGELFF. The chain couples TRBV6-5 to TRBJ2-2; no definite D call. Trimming cost V 4 bases and J 4 bases, with 4 bases left between them. This CDR3 spans 12 amino acids. CDR1 is MNHEY and CDR2 is SVGAGI in the germline V gene.

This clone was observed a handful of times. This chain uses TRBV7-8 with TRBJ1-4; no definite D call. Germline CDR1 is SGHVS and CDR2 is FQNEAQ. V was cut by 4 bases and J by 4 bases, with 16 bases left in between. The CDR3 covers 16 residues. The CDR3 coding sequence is TGTGCCAGCAGCTCAGTCCAAGGGATGGGTAATGAAAAACTGTTTTTT. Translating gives CASSSVQGMGNEKLFF.

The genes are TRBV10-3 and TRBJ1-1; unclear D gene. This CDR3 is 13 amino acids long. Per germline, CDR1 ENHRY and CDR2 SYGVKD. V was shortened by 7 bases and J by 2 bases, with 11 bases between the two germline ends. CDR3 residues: CAIKVGTNTEAFF. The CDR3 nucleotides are TGTGCCATCAAGGTCGGAACTAACACTGAAGCTTTCTTT.

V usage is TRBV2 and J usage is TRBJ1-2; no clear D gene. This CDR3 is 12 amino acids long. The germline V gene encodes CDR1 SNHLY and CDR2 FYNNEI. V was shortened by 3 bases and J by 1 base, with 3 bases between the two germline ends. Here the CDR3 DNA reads TGTGCCAGCAGTGACGATAACTATGGCTACACCTTC. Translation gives CASSDDNYGYTF.

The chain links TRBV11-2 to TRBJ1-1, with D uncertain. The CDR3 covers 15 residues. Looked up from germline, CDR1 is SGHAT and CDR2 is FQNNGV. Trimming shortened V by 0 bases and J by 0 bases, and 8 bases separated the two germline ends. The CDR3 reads CASSLDSYMNTEAFF. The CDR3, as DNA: TGTGCCAGCAGCTTAGACAGCTACATGAACACTGAAGCTTTCTTT.

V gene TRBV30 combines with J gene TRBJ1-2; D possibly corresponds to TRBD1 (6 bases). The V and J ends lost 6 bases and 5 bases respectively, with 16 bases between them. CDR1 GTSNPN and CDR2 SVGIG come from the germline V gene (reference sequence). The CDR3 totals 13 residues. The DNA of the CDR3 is TGTGCCTGTACAGGGTCCGCGGTTTATGGCTACACCTTC. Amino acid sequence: CACTGSAVYGYTF.

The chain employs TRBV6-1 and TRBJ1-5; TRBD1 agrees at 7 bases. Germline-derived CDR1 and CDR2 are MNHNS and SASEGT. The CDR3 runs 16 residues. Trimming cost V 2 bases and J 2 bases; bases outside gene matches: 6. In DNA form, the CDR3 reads TGTGCCAGCAGTGAAACGCAGGGGGTCGGCAATCAGCCCCAGCATTTT. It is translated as CASSETQGVGNQPQHF.

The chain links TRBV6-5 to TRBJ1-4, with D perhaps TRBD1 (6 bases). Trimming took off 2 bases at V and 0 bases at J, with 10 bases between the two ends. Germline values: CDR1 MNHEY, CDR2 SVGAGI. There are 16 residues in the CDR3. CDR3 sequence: CASSYVGTTTNEKLFF. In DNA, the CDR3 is TGTGCCAGCAGTTACGTGGGGACAACAACTAATGAAAAACTGTTTTTT.

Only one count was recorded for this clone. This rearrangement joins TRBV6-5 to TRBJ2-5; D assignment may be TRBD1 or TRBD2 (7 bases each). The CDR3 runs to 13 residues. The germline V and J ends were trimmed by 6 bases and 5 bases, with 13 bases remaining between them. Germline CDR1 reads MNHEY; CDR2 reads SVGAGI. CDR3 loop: CASSQGGAETQYF. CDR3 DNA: TGTGCCAGCAGCCAGGGGGGGGCCGAGACCCAGTACTTC.

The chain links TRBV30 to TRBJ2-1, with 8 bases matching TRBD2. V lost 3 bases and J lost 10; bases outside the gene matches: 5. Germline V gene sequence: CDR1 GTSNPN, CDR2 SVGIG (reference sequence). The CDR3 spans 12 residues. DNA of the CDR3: TGTGCCTGGAGCTTAGCGGGAAGGGAGCAGTTCTTC. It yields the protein CAWSLAGREQFF.

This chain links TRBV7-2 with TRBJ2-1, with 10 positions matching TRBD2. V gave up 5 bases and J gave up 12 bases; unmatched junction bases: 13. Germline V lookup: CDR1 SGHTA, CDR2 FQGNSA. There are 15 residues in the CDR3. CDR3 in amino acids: CASSASASGGIGQFF. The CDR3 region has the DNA TGTGCCAGCAGCGCTTCGGCTAGCGGGGGAATAGGGCAGTTCTTC.

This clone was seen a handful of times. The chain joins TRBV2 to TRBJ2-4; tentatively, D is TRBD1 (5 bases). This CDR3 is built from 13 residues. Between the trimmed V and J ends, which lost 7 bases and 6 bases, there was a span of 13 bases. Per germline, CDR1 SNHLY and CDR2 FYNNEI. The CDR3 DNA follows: TGTGCCAGCACCGCTGAAGGGGTAAACATTCAGTACTTC. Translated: CASTAEGVNIQYF.

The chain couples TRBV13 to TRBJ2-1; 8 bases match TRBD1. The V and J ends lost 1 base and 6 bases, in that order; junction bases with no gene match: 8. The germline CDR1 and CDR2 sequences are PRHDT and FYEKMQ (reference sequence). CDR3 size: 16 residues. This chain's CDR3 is CASSLAQGAPRNEQFF. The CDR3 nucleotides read TGTGCCAGCAGCTTAGCTCAGGGGGCCCCCCGCAATGAGCAGTTCTTC.